A selection of T cell receptor beta chains follows, all from one sample in a study of radiation and T cells in renal cell carcinoma. The method was immunoSEQ multiplex PCR; TCRdb's version includes in-frame clones alone and lacks a portion of them. The sample has 100,000 to 150,000 clones; over 75% are singletons. The specimen was blood, collected from a patient whose treatment included radiotherapy and nephrectomy. The origin of the receptors is a man aged 50 to 60 with renal cell carcinoma. CDR3s include the opening cysteine and the closing phenylalanine or tryptophan. The D gene is left open where the match is weak. Size tells how often a clone was seen (once, few, many) or the class of an expanded clone, and some rows leave it out.

15	NA	NA	TRBV2	TRBJ2-7	TGTGCCAGCAGTTCCCGACATCGGGGAAACTACGAGCAGTACTTC	CASSSRHRGNYEQYF
16	NA	NA	TRBV15	TRBJ2-2	TGTGCCACCAGCAGAAATCCTTTAAGTAACACCGGGGAGCTGTTTTTT	CATSRNPLSNTGELFF
15	NA	TRBD2	TRBV6-1	TRBJ2-3	TGTGCCAGCAGTGCCCGGACTAGCGGCACAGATACGCAGTATTTT	CASSARTSGTDTQYF
15	NA	NA	TRBV4-2	TRBJ2-3	TGTGCCAGCAGCCGCTTTGCCGGGAGTACAGATACGCAGTATTTT	CASSRFAGSTDTQYF
14	once	NA	TRBV27	TRBJ2-1	TGTGCCAGCAGTTTGGCTAGAGGATCGAATGAGCAGTTCTTC	CASSLARGSNEQFF
9	few	NA	TRBV30	TRBJ1-1	TGTGCCGGTCAGGGTGAAGCTTTCTTT	CAGQGEAFF
14	NA	NA	TRBV6-1	TRBJ1-5	TGTGCCAGCAGTGAATCGAGGGAATATCAGCCCCAGCATTTT	CASSESREYQPQHF
14	many	NA	TRBV10-3	TRBJ1-2	TGTGCCATCAAGGGGGGCAGCACCAACTATGGCTACACCTTC	CAIKGGSTNYGYTF
14	NA	TRBD2	TRBV10-2	TRBJ2-7	TGCGCCAGCACTGGACTAGCGGGAGAAGGGGAGCAGTACTTC	CASTGLAGEGEQYF
17	NA	NA	TRBV2	TRBJ2-1	NA	CASSEDLVASGSRREFF